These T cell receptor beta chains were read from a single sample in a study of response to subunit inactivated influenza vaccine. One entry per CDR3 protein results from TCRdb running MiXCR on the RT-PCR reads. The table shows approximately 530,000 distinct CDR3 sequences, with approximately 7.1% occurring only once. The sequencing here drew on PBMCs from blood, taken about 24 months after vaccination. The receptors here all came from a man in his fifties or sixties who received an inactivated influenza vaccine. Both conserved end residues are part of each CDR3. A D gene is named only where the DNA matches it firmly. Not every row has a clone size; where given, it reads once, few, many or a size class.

CATSEPGAEYADTQYF TGTGCCACCAGCGAACCGGGGGCCGAGTACGCAGATACGCAGTATTTT TRBJ2-3 TRBV15 . few
CASSIGSQYGTHTDTQYF TGTGCCAGTAGTATAGGAAGCCAGTACGGGACTCACACAGATACGCAGTATTTT TRBJ2-3 TRBV19 . .
CASSNSGAGYF TGTGCCAGCAGTAATTCAGGGGCGGGGTATTTT TRBJ1-3 TRBV28 . .
CASSQDEGPYEQYF TGCGCCAGCAGCCAAGATGAGGGGCCCTACGAGCAGTACTTC TRBJ2-7 TRBV4-1 . few
CASSQEGQVYEQYF TGTGCCAGCAGCCAAGAAGGACAGGTCTACGAGCAGTACTTC TRBJ2-7 TRBV4-2 TRBD1 few
CAWTFGGGETQYF TGTGCCTGGACCTTCGGAGGGGGAGAGACCCAGTACTTC TRBJ2-5 TRBV30 . .
CASSEGGLAGELFF TGTGCCAGCAGTGAAGGGGGGCTGGCCGGGGAGCTGTTTTTT TRBJ2-2 TRBV6-1 . .
CASSLAIQRGGRVPANTGELFF TGTGCCAGCAGTTTAGCGATCCAACGCGGGGGGCGCGTCCCCGCGAACACCGGGGAGCTGTTTTTT TRBJ2-2 TRBV12-3/TRBV12-4 TRBD2 many
CASSQARTSGTGELFF TGTGCCAGCAGCCAAGCGCGGACTAGCGGAACCGGGGAGCTGTTTTTT TRBJ2-2 TRBV3-1 TRBD2 .
CAIKRGGSTDTQYF TGTGCCATCAAACGGGGGGGTAGCACAGATACGCAGTATTTT TRBJ2-3 TRBV15 TRBD2 few
CASSLGQGEDEQYF TGCGCCAGCAGCTTGGGGCAGGGAGAGGACGAGCAGTACTTC TRBJ2-7 TRBV5-1 . few
CASRLDGSSSYEQYF TGTGCCAGCCGATTAGATGGGAGTAGTTCGTACGAGCAGTACTTC TRBJ2-7 TRBV12-3/TRBV12-4 . .
CASSLRTSSETQYF TGCGCCAGCAGCCTCAGGACTAGTTCGGAGACCCAGTACTTC TRBJ2-5 TRBV5-1 TRBD2 .
CSVGRTSGSPNEQFF TGCAGCGTTGGCCGGACTAGCGGGAGTCCCAATGAGCAGTTCTTC TRBJ2-1 TRBV29-1 TRBD2 few
CASSFDLNTEAFF TGTGCCAGCTCATTCGACCTGAACACTGAAGCTTTCTTT TRBJ1-1 TRBV18 . many
CASSSSVAVRFSTDTQYF TGCGCCAGCAGCTCCTCTGTGGCCGTCCGTTTCAGCACAGATACGCAGTATTTT TRBJ2-3 TRBV5-1 . few